This entry lists 32 T cell receptor beta chains sequenced from one sample in a study of blood T cell repertoires in COVID-19. Assay used: immunoSEQ multiplex PCR; TCRdb lists only in-frame clones, some missing. The sample contains fewer than 700,000 clones, about 89% of which appear only once. The specimen sequenced was peripheral blood. The receptors stem from a woman aged 45-65 years with COVID-19, enrolled during active disease.

CDR3 nucleotide sequence: TGTGCCAGCAGCTTAGGAGGGTCCGACTACGAGCAGTACTTC. Residues: CASSLGGSDYEQYF. The chain recombines TRBV7-9 with TRBJ2-7; weak D call: TRBD2 (5 bases). There are 14 residues in the CDR3. The ends were cut back, 1 base at V and 3 bases at J, with 10 bases in the middle. Per the germline V gene, CDR1 is SEHNR and CDR2 is FQNEAQ (reference sequence).

This chain links TRBV5-4 with TRBJ1-6, with D possibly matching TRBD1 (6 bases). The V gene's germline CDR1 is SGHNT and CDR2 YYREEE (reference sequence). The CDR3 runs to 13 residues. The V and J ends lost 0 bases and 8 bases respectively, with 6 bases between them. CDR3 residues: CASSLEGDSPLHF. The DNA for the CDR3 is TGTGCCAGCAGCTTGGAGGGGGATTCACCCCTCCACTTT.

The genes are TRBV7-2 and TRBJ2-1; tentatively, D is TRBD1 (6 bases). The CDR3 has 16 amino acids. Germline V lookup: CDR1 SGHTA, CDR2 FQGNSA. The germline V and J ends were trimmed by 5 bases and 5 bases, with 19 bases remaining between them. CDR3 in DNA: TGTGCCAGCAGCCCGCAGGGGTCCTGGGTCCACAATGAGCAGTTCTTC. Amino acid sequence: CASSPQGSWVHNEQFF. The full variable domain, its missing parts supplied by reference TRBV7-2 and TRBJ2-1, is GAGVSQSPSNKVTEKGKDVELRCDPISGHTALYWYRQSLGQGLEFLIYFQGNSAPDKSGLPSDRFSAERTGGSVSTLTIQRTQQEDSAVYLCASSPQGSWVHNEQFFGPGTRLTVL.

CDR3 residues: CASSVGQGAWETQYF. CDR3 coding DNA: TGTGCCAGCAGCGTCGGACAGGGGGCTTGGGAGACCCAGTACTTC. The gene calls are TRBV9 and TRBJ2-5; 11 bases line up with TRBD1. CDR1 SGDLS and CDR2 YYNGEE come from the germline V gene. CDR3 length: 15 residues. The V and J ends lost 2 bases and 5 bases, in that order; junction bases with no gene match: 5.

The chain joins TRBV5-8 to TRBJ1-2, with D possibly TRBD1 on 5 matching bases. The CDR3 is 13 residues long. CDR1 and CDR2 from the germline V gene are SGHTS and YDEGEE. V shed 4 bases and J shed 3 bases, with 10 bases lying between them. DNA for the CDR3: TGTGCCAGCAGCCAACAGGCTTACTATGGCTACACCTTC. This sequence encodes CASSQQAYYGYTF.

This rearrangement joins TRBV6-5 to TRBJ1-2; D may be TRBD1 (5 bases). The CDR3 contains 13 residues. CDR1 MNHEY and CDR2 SVGAGI come from the germline V gene. V shed 5 bases and J shed 11 bases, with 18 bases lying between them. CDR3: CASSPGLIRGYTF. The CDR3 DNA reads TGTGCCAGCAGTCCCGGGTTAATAAGGGGATACACCTTC.

The CDR3 DNA reads TGTGCCAGCAGCCCCGGGGCAGGGGGTTTTGGGAAGGCTTTCTTT. This sequence encodes CASSPGAGGFGKAFF. J is TRBJ1-1 and V is TRBV27, with TRBD1 identical over 7 bases. The CDR3 extends over 15 amino acids. With V trimmed by 6 bases and J by 11 bases, 18 bases remained unmatched. Germline assignment: CDR1 MNHEY and CDR2 SMNVEV (reference sequence).

The CDR3: CASGRGDRGDTQYF. In DNA form, the CDR3 reads TGTGCCAGTGGAAGGGGGGACAGGGGAGATACGCAGTATTTT. The chain couples TRBV19 to TRBJ2-3, with 10 bases lining up with TRBD1. The CDR3 totals 14 residues. V gave up 8 bases and J gave up 5 bases; unmatched junction bases: 7. Germline CDR1 is LNHDA and CDR2 is SQIVND (reference sequence).

This clone was recorded a few times. Here the CDR3 DNA reads TGTGCCAGCAGCTTTGGTGACAGGGGTGGCTACACCTTC. As protein: CASSFGDRGGYTF. J is TRBJ1-2 and V is TRBV7-8, with 8 bases that match TRBD1. Germline assignment: CDR1 SGHVS and CDR2 FQNEAQ. The trim removed 3 bases at V and 7 bases at J, leaving 4 bases unmatched. This CDR3 has 13 amino acids.

The chain uses TRBV30 and TRBJ1-2, with D uncertain. The CDR3 spans 12 residues. CDR1 and CDR2 from the germline V gene are GTSNPN and SVGIG (reference sequence). Trimming cost V 1 base and J 4 bases, with 7 bases left between them. The CDR3 spells CAWSDTVYGYTF. CDR3 bases: TGTGCCTGGAGTGACACAGTCTATGGCTACACCTTC.

This chain uses TRBV7-8 with TRBJ2-1; 10 bases are shared with TRBD2. V lost 1 base, J lost 4 bases, and 13 bases stayed unmatched. The CDR3 runs to 19 residues. Per germline, CDR1 SGHVS and CDR2 FQNEAQ. CDR3 in amino acids: CASSLEASGGNQYYNEQFF. The DNA of the CDR3 is TGTGCCAGCAGCTTAGAGGCTAGCGGGGGAAACCAATATTACAATGAGCAGTTCTTC.

The CDR3 spells CASSLQGENYGYTF. The CDR3 DNA sequence: TGCGCCAGCAGCTTACAGGGGGAAAACTATGGCTACACCTTC. The V call is TRBV5-1, the J call TRBJ1-2; 8 nucleotides agree with TRBD1. Germline V gives CDR1 SGHRS, CDR2 YFSETQ. This CDR3 has 14 amino acids. V shed 2 bases, J shed 2 bases, and the junction held 2 bases outside the gene matches.

This chain connects TRBV2 to TRBJ2-7, with D perhaps matching TRBD1 (6 bases). V was cut by 3 bases and J by 3 bases, with 15 bases left in between. The CDR3 runs to 15 residues. Germline-derived CDR1 and CDR2 are SNHLY and FYNNEI. The CDR3 nucleotides read TGTGCCAGCAGTGATTTTGGCAGGGGCGACTACGAGCAGTACTTC. Protein product: CASSDFGRGDYEQYF. The whole variable domain, remainder taken from reference TRBV2 and TRBJ2-7, is EPEVTQTPSHQVTQMGQEVILRCVPISNHLYFYWYRQILGQKVEFLVSFYNNEISEKSEIFDDQFSVERPDGSNFTLKIRSTKLEDSAMYFCASSDFGRGDYEQYFGPGTRLTVT.

The chain carries TRBV28 and TRBJ2-5; D may be TRBD1 (6 bases). The CDR3 loop spans 13 amino acids. The V end was cut by 10 bases, the J end by 2 bases, with 14 bases between. Germline V gene lookup returns CDR1 MDHEN and CDR2 SYDVKM. In DNA form, the CDR3 reads TGTGCCACCGCTCAGGGGCCGCAAGAGACCCAGTACTTC. It codes for CATAQGPQETQYF.

CDR3 bases: TGTGCCAGCAGTCCCGGACAGGGCTCCTACGAGCAGTACTTC. Its protein is CASSPGQGSYEQYF. The V and J genes are TRBV6-6 and TRBJ2-7, with 8 bases matching TRBD1. In germline, CDR1 is MNHNY, CDR2 SVGAGI (reference sequence). The V gene end was trimmed by 5 bases and the J gene end by 0 bases; junction bases not matched to a gene: 3. The CDR3 contains 14 residues.

The chain combines TRBV7-9 with TRBJ1-6; D is uncertain. The CDR3 has 12 amino acids. CDR1 is SEHNR and CDR2 is FQNEAQ in the germline V gene (reference sequence). Trimming shortened V by 5 bases and J by 12 bases, and 11 bases separated the two germline ends. CDR3: CASSRDVGPLHF. CDR3 sequence (DNA): TGTGCCAGCAGCCGGGATGTGGGACCCCTCCACTTT. Complete variable domain (other parts from reference TRBV7-9 and TRBJ1-6): DTGVSQNPRHKITKRGQNVTFRCDPISEHNRLYWYRQTLGQGPEFLTYFQNEAQLEKSRLLSDRFSAERPKGSFSTLEIQRTEQGDSAMYLCASSRDVGPLHFGNGTRLTVT.

V is TRBV5-6 and J is TRBJ2-5, with D maybe TRBD1 (5 bases). The CDR3 is made up of 16 amino acids. Deletions cut 7 bases from V and 5 bases from J, with 24 bases between. Germline CDR1 reads SGHDT; CDR2 reads YYEEEE. CDR3 protein: CASPTPFETEMETQYF. CDR3 nucleotides: TGTGCCAGCCCTACTCCCTTCGAGACAGAGATGGAGACCCAGTACTTC.

The rearrangement joins TRBV3-1 (or the pseudogene TRBV3-2) to TRBJ2-2, with D tentatively TRBD2 (6 bases). V gave up 3 bases and J gave up 6 bases, with 17 bases separating them. The germline gives CDR1 LGHDT, CDR2 YNNKEL (reference sequence). This CDR3 contains 16 residues. Here the CDR3 DNA reads TGTGCCAGCAGCCAGGGTTCACGGGGGTTGGCCGGGGAGCTGTTTTTT. Amino acid sequence: CASSQGSRGLAGELFF.

The table lists this clone with a count of one. The genes are TRBV4-1 and TRBJ2-2; D is unclear. Deletions cut 4 bases from V and 8 bases from J, with 5 bases between. The CDR3 runs 11 residues. Germline V lookup: CDR1 MGHRA, CDR2 YSYEKL. Here the CDR3 reads CASSRGGELFF. In DNA form, the CDR3 reads TGCGCCAGCAGCCGAGGAGGGGAGCTGTTTTTT.

The table lists this clone with a few counts. The rearrangement uses TRBV12-5 and TRBJ1-2; D gene unclear. V lost 6 bases to trimming and J lost 0 bases, with 5 bases between them. The CDR3 is 12 residues long. Germline values: CDR1 LGHNT, CDR2 FRNRAP. The CDR3 sequence is CASGASNYGYTF. The CDR3 region has the DNA TGTGCTAGTGGGGCCTCTAACTATGGCTACACCTTC.

This clone was detected only once. The chain combines TRBV30 with TRBJ2-7; a possible D gene is TRBD1 (6 bases). The CDR3 covers 16 residues. The ends were cut back, 0 bases at V and 4 bases at J, with 19 bases in the middle. Germline lookup yields CDR1 GTSNPN and CDR2 SVGIG (reference sequence). Written as DNA, the CDR3 is TGTGCCTGGAGTGTACCGGGCTACAGGGATCAGTACGAGCAGTACTTC. Its translation is CAWSVPGYRDQYEQYF. The variable domain in full, with the rest retrieved from reference TRBV30 and TRBJ2-7, is SQTIHQWPATLVQPVGSPLSLECTVEGTSNPNLYWYRQAAGRGLQLLFYSVGIGQISSEVPQNLSASRPQDRQFILSSKKLLLSDSGFYLCAWSVPGYRDQYEQYFGPGTRLTVT.

The CDR3 spells CASSSPGSLYEQYF. The CDR3 DNA follows: TGTGCCAGCAGTTCCCCAGGGTCCCTCTACGAGCAGTACTTC. The chain employs TRBV27 and TRBJ2-7; possibly TRBD1 for D (5 bases). Germline V gene data show CDR1 as MNHEY and CDR2 as SMNVEV (reference sequence). This CDR3 is 14 amino acids long. V was cut by 4 bases and J by 3 bases, with 13 bases left in between.

The chain has TRBV6-1 and TRBJ1-2, with 8 bases lining up with TRBD1. CDR3 length: 13 residues. The trim removed 2 bases at V and 8 bases at J, leaving 4 bases unmatched. Germline V gene lookup returns CDR1 MNHNS and CDR2 SASEGT. CDR3 sequence reads: CASSEKDRVGYTF. CDR3 bases: TGTGCCAGCAGTGAAAAGGACAGGGTGGGCTACACCTTC.

J is TRBJ1-5 and V is TRBV29-1; 12 nucleotides line up with TRBD1. Germline V lookup: CDR1 SQVTM, CDR2 ANQGSEA. CDR3 size: 13 residues. The V gene end was trimmed by 7 bases and the J gene end by 7 bases; junction bases not matched to a gene: 5. Here the CDR3 reads CSAGTGGEQPQHF. CDR3 in DNA: TGCAGCGCCGGGACAGGGGGCGAACAGCCCCAGCATTTT.

The genes are TRBV15 and TRBJ2-2; possibly TRBD2 for D (5 bases). CDR1 is LNHNV, CDR2 YYDKDF, per germline (reference sequence). The CDR3 totals 17 residues. V lost 0 bases and J lost 3, with 14 bases in between. CDR3 DNA sequence: TGTGCCACCAGCAGAGACCTCGCAAAGAGGGACACCGGGGAGCTGTTTTTT. Translating it yields CATSRDLAKRDTGELFF.

A word on this clone: The same CDR3 also results from other DNA sequences found in this sample. The gene calls are TRBV28 and TRBJ1-2; D may be TRBD1 (6 bases). The CDR3 has 12 amino acids. V lost 5 bases to trimming and J lost 5 bases, with 9 bases between them. Germline assignment: CDR1 MDHEN and CDR2 SYDVKM. CDR3 residues: CASSLQGYGYTF. The CDR3 coding sequence is TGTGCCAGCAGTCTACAGGGATATGGCTACACCTTC.

The V gene is TRBV4-1, the J gene TRBJ1-2; 9 bases fit TRBD1. This CDR3 spans 16 amino acids. V was pared by 1 base and J by 8 bases, with 11 bases of the junction left unmatched. CDR1 is MGHRA, CDR2 YSYEKL, per germline. The CDR3 region has the DNA TGCGCCAGCAGCCAAGGACCAGGGACAGGGAATGAGGGCTACACCTTC. It encodes CASSQGPGTGNEGYTF.

The chain joins TRBV27 to TRBJ2-7; 10 bases are a match to TRBD1. Germline CDR1 reads MNHEY; CDR2 reads SMNVEV (reference sequence). The CDR3 spans 14 residues. V was clipped by 2 bases and J by 5 bases; unmatched bases: 3. The CDR3 sequence is CASSLGTGVNEQYF. The CDR3 DNA sequence: TGTGCCAGCAGTTTAGGGACAGGGGTAAACGAGCAGTACTTC.

The chain links TRBV14 to TRBJ2-1; 7 bases agree with TRBD2. Trimming at V came to 5 bases and at J to 7 bases, leaving 5 bases not matched to a gene. Germline values: CDR1 SGHDN, CDR2 FVKESK. CDR3 length: 13 residues. The chain's CDR3 is CASSYQGGNEQFF. The CDR3, as DNA: TGTGCCAGCAGCTATCAGGGAGGGAATGAGCAGTTCTTC.

The CDR3 sequence: CASRGQGRNTEAFF. Written as DNA, the CDR3 is TGTGCCAGTAGGGGACAGGGAAGGAACACTGAAGCTTTCTTT. The chain joins TRBV19 to TRBJ1-1, with TRBD1 matching 9 bases. Germline CDR1 is LNHDA and CDR2 is SQIVND (reference sequence). The CDR3 totals 14 residues. Trimming removed 6 bases from V and 1 base from J; junction bases left unmatched: 3.

The chain is built from TRBV6-5 and TRBJ2-3; TRBD2 might be the D (6 bases). CDR3 length: 14 amino acids. Germline V gives CDR1 MNHEY, CDR2 SVGAGI. The V end lost 8 bases, the J end lost 0 bases, and 12 bases lay between the germline ends. This CDR3 is CASRSGTSTDTQYF. CDR3 DNA sequence: TGTGCCAGCCGATCCGGGACTAGCACAGATACGCAGTATTTT.

The J gene is TRBJ2-7, the V gene TRBV27; 7 bases map to TRBD2. CDR1 is MNHEY and CDR2 is SMNVEV in the germline V gene (reference sequence). The length of the CDR3 is 14 residues. J was trimmed by 0 bases and V by 5 bases; bases with no gene match: 4. The chain's CDR3 is CASSGGDYSYEQYF. CDR3 DNA sequence: TGTGCCAGCAGTGGAGGGGACTACTCCTACGAGCAGTACTTC.